One sample yielded the 19 T cell receptor beta chains listed below, sequenced in a study of T cells after yellow fever vaccination. TCRdb reanalysed the 5' RACE reads using MiXCR and keeps one entry per CDR3 protein. Among 300,000 to 350,000 distinct CDR3 sequences listed, about 4% were seen once. The sample here was PBMCs, taken 5 days after the yellow fever booster vaccination. These receptor sequences come from a man aged 18-30 years who received the YFV17D yellow fever vaccine.

This clonotype was seen at least ten times. J is TRBJ2-7 and V is TRBV30; 8 positions match TRBD1. There are 15 residues in the CDR3. Germline CDR1 is GTSNPN and CDR2 is SVGIG (reference sequence). The junction had 6 bases not matched to a gene; V was cut back by 0 bases and J by 2 bases. CDR3 sequence (DNA): TGTGCCTGGAGTGTAGGGACAGGAGTACCCTACGAGCAGTACTTC. This gives the protein CAWSVGTGVPYEQYF.

This clonotype came up many times. V is TRBV7-9 and J is TRBJ2-7, with a weak D call TRBD2 (6 bases). The CDR3 contains 16 residues. Trimming removed 3 bases at V and 2 bases at J, with 17 bases between. Looked up from germline, CDR1 is SEHNR and CDR2 is FQNEAQ (reference sequence). CDR3 loop: CASSFGDGGDPYEQYF. The CDR3 DNA reads as TGTGCCAGCAGCTTCGGCGACGGAGGGGACCCCTACGAGCAGTACTTC.

The CDR3 reads CATSEDRLHNEQFF. DNA for the CDR3: TGTGCCACCAGCGAAGATCGTTTACACAATGAGCAGTTCTTC. The rearrangement links TRBV15 to TRBJ2-1; no reliable D call. The CDR3 is made up of 14 amino acids. The V and J ends lost 5 bases and 5 bases respectively, with 13 bases between them. Germline V lookup: CDR1 LNHNV, CDR2 YYDKDF (reference sequence).

V usage is TRBV30 and J usage is TRBJ2-7; tentatively, D is TRBD2 (6 bases). The V end was cut by 2 bases, the J end by 4 bases, with 12 bases between. CDR1 is GTSNPN, CDR2 SVGIG, per germline (reference sequence). There are 13 residues in the CDR3. CDR3 loop: CAWSPHGGYEQYF. For the CDR3, the DNA is TGTGCCTGGAGTCCTCACGGAGGGTACGAGCAGTACTTC.

In its sample, this clonotype was seen many times. The chain combines TRBV19 with TRBJ1-5; a weak D match, TRBD1 (6 bases). CDR3 size: 13 residues. V lost 5 bases and J lost 4, with 9 bases in between. The germline V gene encodes CDR1 LNHDA and CDR2 SQIVND (reference sequence). The CDR3 reads CASSDRLNQPQHF. The CDR3 nucleotides are TGTGCCAGTAGTGACAGGTTAAATCAGCCCCAGCATTTT.

This chain's CDR3 is CASSKDDYRSGTQYF. In DNA form, the CDR3 reads TGTGCCAGCAGCAAAGACGATTATCGTTCGGGGACCCAGTACTTC. The rearrangement links TRBV7-6 to TRBJ2-5; unclear D gene. The CDR3 spans 15 residues. Trimming stripped 5 bases from V and 7 bases from J, with 20 bases between. Germline V CDR1 and CDR2: SGHVS, FNYEAQ. Full variable domain (missing parts from reference TRBV7-6 and TRBJ2-5): GAGVSQSPRYKVTKRGQDVALRCDPISGHVSLYWYRQALGQGPEFLTYFNYEAQQDKSGLPNDRFSAERPEGSISTLTIQRTEQRDSAMYRCASSKDDYRSGTQYFGPGTRLLVL.

This rearrangement joins TRBV6-5 to TRBJ1-2; D is possibly TRBD1 (6 bases). Trimming removed 8 bases at V and 4 bases at J, with 11 bases between. CDR3 length equals 12 residues. Per the germline V gene, CDR1 is MNHEY and CDR2 is SVGAGI. The CDR3 reads CASHKGGYGYTF. The CDR3, as DNA: TGTGCCAGCCACAAAGGGGGCTATGGCTACACCTTC.

This clonotype was picked up a small number of times. The rearrangement links TRBV18 to TRBJ1-2; 7 positions match TRBD1. CDR1 KGHSH and CDR2 LQKENI come from the germline V gene. Trimming took 3 bases from V and 4 from J; bases not matched to a gene: 8. The CDR3 covers 15 residues. CDR3 residues: CASSPSRQGGYGYTF. CDR3 sequence (DNA): TGTGCCAGCTCACCTTCTCGACAGGGAGGCTATGGCTACACCTTC.

The chain combines TRBV15 with TRBJ1-3; D is unclear. Germline CDR1 and CDR2: LNHNV and YYDKDF (reference sequence). The CDR3 has 15 residues. Trimming cost V 0 bases and J 0 bases, with 6 bases left between them. CDR3 sequence reads: CATSRDRSSGNTIYF. The CDR3 coding sequence is TGTGCCACCAGCAGAGATCGGTCCTCTGGAAACACCATATATTTT. Looking up the rest from reference TRBV15 and TRBJ1-3 gives the full variable domain: DAMVIQNPRYQVTQFGKPVTLSCSQTLNHNVMYWYQQKSSQAPKLLFHYYDKDFNNEADTPDNFQSRRPNTSFCFLDIRSPGLGDTAMYLCATSRDRSSGNTIYFGEGSWLTVV.

At least ten counts were recorded for this clonotype. The V and J genes are TRBV10-3 and TRBJ2-7; D is perhaps TRBD2 (6 bases). The germline V gene has CDR1 ENHRY and CDR2 SYGVKD. The CDR3 is made up of 15 amino acids. Deletions cut 10 bases from V and 2 bases from J, with 21 bases between. The CDR3 DNA sequence: TGTGCCACCCGAGAAGGACCGGGAGCGGCCTACGAGCAGTACTTC. It encodes CATREGPGAAYEQYF.

This clonotype was detected ten times or more. The chain joins TRBV27 to TRBJ2-7; 11 bases fit TRBD1. Germline V CDR1 and CDR2: MNHEY, SMNVEV (reference sequence). CDR3 length: 13 residues. With 5 bases clipped from V and 6 bases from J, the junction kept 3 bases outside the gene matches. The CDR3 nucleotides are TGTGCCAGCAGTCCCGGGACAGGGGGCGAGCAGTACGTC. Protein product: CASSPGTGGEQYV.

This clonotype was counted between two and nine times. The chain has TRBV6-2 or TRBV6-3 and TRBJ2-1; 9 bases line up with TRBD2. Germline lookup yields CDR1 MNHEY and CDR2 SVGEGT. The CDR3 runs to 18 residues. The V and J ends lost 4 bases and 0 bases, in that order; junction bases with no gene match: 10. CDR3: CASSFGLAGFSSYNEQFF. The CDR3 DNA reads as TGTGCCAGCAGTTTTGGGCTAGCGGGATTCAGCTCCTACAATGAGCAGTTCTTC.

This clonotype has more than one count but fewer than ten. The chain recombines TRBV4-3 with TRBJ2-1; no firm D call. The germline V gene encodes CDR1 LGHNA and CDR2 YSLEER. The V end was cut by 1 base, the J end by 4 bases, with 14 bases between. The CDR3 spans 16 residues. CDR3 nucleotide sequence: TGCGCCAGCAGCCAAGGTACGACCCAGGCGTACAATGAGCAGTTCTTC. Translating it yields CASSQGTTQAYNEQFF.

In its sample, this clonotype was seen many times. The chain is built from TRBV7-6 and TRBJ2-5; D is unresolved. Between the trimmed V and J ends, which lost 5 bases and 7 bases, there was a span of 14 bases. CDR1 and CDR2 from the germline V gene are SGHVS and FNYEAQ. CDR3 length equals 13 residues. CDR3 sequence (DNA): TGTGCCAGCAGCGAGAACACCGCCGGGACCCAGTACTTC. This gives the protein CASSENTAGTQYF.

The table lists this clonotype with many counts. This chain connects TRBV24-1 to TRBJ2-3, with TRBD1 matching over 9 bases. Germline CDR1 KGHDR, CDR2 SFDVKD. This CDR3 is 17 amino acids long. V lost 7 bases, J lost 0 bases, and 10 bases stayed unmatched. CDR3 sequence (DNA): TGTGCCACCAGCATGTCGGGACAGGGACACAGCACAGATACGCAGTATTTT. Translated, it gives CATSMSGQGHSTDTQYF.

The genes are TRBV6-6 and TRBJ1-5, with 7 positions matching TRBD1. The CDR3 consists of 16 residues. The germline CDR1 and CDR2 sequences are MNHNY and SVGAGI (reference sequence). Germline trimming cut 5 bases from V and 0 bases from J; bases unmatched to any gene: 7. CDR3 amino acids: CASSEFDRDSNQPQHF. DNA of the CDR3: TGTGCCAGCAGTGAATTCGACAGGGATAGCAATCAGCCCCAGCATTTT.

The genes are TRBV7-2 and TRBJ1-2, with D hard to call. The CDR3 spans 15 residues. Trimming took off 4 bases at V and 0 bases at J, with 12 bases between the two ends. Germline V gene lookup returns CDR1 SGHTA and CDR2 FQGNSA. This chain's CDR3 is CASSYVPLANYGYTF. DNA of the CDR3: TGTGCCAGCAGCTATGTTCCATTAGCTAACTATGGCTACACCTTC.

The CDR3, as DNA: TGTGCCAGCAGCTTAGTTGGTACGGAAGGAGAGACCCAGTACTTC. Amino acid sequence: CASSLVGTEGETQYF. This rearrangement joins TRBV7-6 to TRBJ2-5; D is undetermined. Germline lookup yields CDR1 SGHVS and CDR2 FNYEAQ. The CDR3 runs 15 residues. V was pared by 1 base and J by 4 bases, with 13 bases between.

The rearrangement links TRBV20-1 to TRBJ1-1; 9 nucleotides line up with TRBD1. V gave up 1 base and J gave up 4 bases; unmatched junction bases: 4. Germline CDR1 reads DFQATT; CDR2 reads SNEGSKA (reference sequence). The CDR3 has 14 amino acids. DNA of the CDR3: TGCAGTGCTAGAGGGGACAGGGAACGCACTGAAGCTTTCTTT. Its translation is CSARGDRERTEAFF.